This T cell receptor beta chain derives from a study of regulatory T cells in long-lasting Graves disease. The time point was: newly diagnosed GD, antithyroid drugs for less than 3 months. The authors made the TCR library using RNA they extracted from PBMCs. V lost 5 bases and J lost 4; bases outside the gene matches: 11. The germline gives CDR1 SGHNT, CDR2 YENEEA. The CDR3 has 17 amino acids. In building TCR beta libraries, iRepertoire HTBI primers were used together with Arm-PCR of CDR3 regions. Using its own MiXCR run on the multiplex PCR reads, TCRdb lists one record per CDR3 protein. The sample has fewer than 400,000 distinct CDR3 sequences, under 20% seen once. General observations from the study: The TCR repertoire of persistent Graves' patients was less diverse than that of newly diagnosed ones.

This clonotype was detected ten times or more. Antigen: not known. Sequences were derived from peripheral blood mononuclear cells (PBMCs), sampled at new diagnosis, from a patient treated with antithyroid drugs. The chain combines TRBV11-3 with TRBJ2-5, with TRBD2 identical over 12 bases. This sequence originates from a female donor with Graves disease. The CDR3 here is CASSRGDTSGRRETQYF. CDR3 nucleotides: TGTGCCAGCAGCCGGGGGGACACTAGCGGGAGGCGAGAGACCCAGTACTTC.